This record covers a single T cell receptor beta chain. The target of this receptor is not known. Base qualities are missing; no much larger clone stands one base away. The meaning of the sample's time point label: about 28 days (+/-7) after the second vaccine dose. AZD1222 recipients given second doses at about 4 weeks or at about 12 weeks were pooled, since spike-specific TCR depth and breadth were not found to differ between the two schedules. The vaccinee samples were drawn from two UK trials, COV001 and COV002, one of which was a single-blind randomized controlled phase 2/3 trial testing AZD1222 (ChAdOx1 nCoV-19) in healthy adults. Trial participant PBMC samples were collected at day 0 and day 28 after the second dose for TCRbeta chain sequencing. This sample is part of a study of T cell responses to AZD1222 COVID-19 vaccine (dated by TCRdb to about 2021). For context, the study as a whole: TCR sequencing was performed for fewer than 250 trial participants, of whom around 200 were given two doses of AZD1222 and some 25 were given two doses of MenACWY control vaccine. Trial participants were enrolled by age into 18-55, 56-69 and 70-plus year subgroups, with roughly 150, 30 and 60 TCR-sequenced participants respectively. Broad study findings and their caveats: Most participants were white British and females outnumbered males, and the authors suggested that clonal diversity may have been underestimated. Nearly half of unique spike-specific TCRs reportedly recognized epitopes outside regions mutated in the B.1.351 and B.1.1.7 variants. The whole spike protein was spanned by vaccine-associated CD4 TCRs, and dominant responses were seen in regions 160-218 and 743-854. In the small 56-69-year group, the increase in depth fell short of significance, most likely because of low power. No day 14 peak-response samples were available, so repertoires were characterized only after the peak T cell response. After two AZD1222 doses, both the breadth and the depth of spike-specific TCRs were significantly higher than at day 0 and than in MenACWY recipients. Conclusions about previously exposed vaccinees were limited because only six AZD1222 recipients were SARS-CoV-2 seropositive at baseline.

The CDR3 regions of human TCRbeta chains were analyzed by immunosequencing. Per the source publication's procedure: TCRs in the repertoires were matched against a reference library of SARS-CoV-2-specific TCRs that had been generated with the MIRA antigen-specificity platform. Breadth meant the fraction of unique TCRs that were SARS-CoV-2-associated, whereas depth meant the fraction of total T cells that were SARS-CoV-2-associated. Using the MIRA data, each spike-specific TCR was mapped to the spike region that the TCR reacts to and placed in a CD4 or CD8 class. Log10-transformed breadth and depth values were compared by one-way ANOVA with Sidak's multiple comparisons tests. TCRdb stores this immuneACCESS table with in-frame sequences only. Part of the clones is absent; in the studies checked, under half of the shortfall reflects unresolved V genes, and no reason is known for the rest. V, J and clone size are taken as reported in that table, and D and trimming were inferred from the DNA itself. The table for this sample lists about 130,000 clones; around 89% of them were counted only once. In total, the top ten clones hold roughly 8.9% of the sample.

This specimen consisted of peripheral blood, obtained 28 days after the second AZD1222 dose. The clonotype comes from an adult who received the AZD1222 COVID-19 vaccine.

The DNA reads TGTGCCACCTCTCCGGGGGTGAACACCGGGGAGCTGTTTTTT. Translated, this gives CATSPGVNTGELFF. The chain joins TRBV6-5 to TRBJ2-2; TRBD2 is a possible D gene, resting on 6 matching bases. V is reduced by 10 bases and J by 1 base, leaving a spacing of 13 bases between them. Spanning cysteine to phenylalanine, the CDR3 consists of 14 amino acids. Only the CDR3 portion is preserved as DNA: 42 bases, with reading frame beginning at the first base. CDR1 and CDR2 (MNHEY, SVGAGI) derive from the germline V gene.